A single T cell receptor beta chain is shown here with its context. RNA was extracted from bulk tissue without any cell sorting. The normal lung tissue was taken more than 3 cm from the tumor edge. Between August and November 2014, newly diagnosed, chemotherapy-naive lung cancer patients underwent thoracic surgery in China. This CDR3 has 15 residues. From germline, CDR1 is LGHNA and CDR2 YNFKEQ. Trimming at V came to 6 bases and at J to 9 bases, leaving 12 bases not matched to a gene. The data are from a study of tumor and adjacent non-tumor tissue in lung cancer. Study at large: The cohort had 12 adenocarcinoma, 2 squamous cell and 1 small cell patients.

A modified ARM-PCR protocol with three rounds of nested PCR amplified TCRbeta. TCRdb ran MiXCR on the multiplex PCR reads and lists one entry per CDR3 protein. The table has approximately 82,000 distinct CDR3 sequences, just over 75% seen once. Sequenced material: distant non-tumor lung tissue. This sequence originates from a man between 65 and 85 years old with non-small cell lung cancer. The chain employs TRBV4-2 and TRBJ2-1; TRBD2 matches 9 bases. CDR3 DNA: TGTGCCAGCAGGGGGACTAGCTGGGGAGGTGGTGAGCAGTTCTTC. Protein product: CASRGTSWGGGEQFF.